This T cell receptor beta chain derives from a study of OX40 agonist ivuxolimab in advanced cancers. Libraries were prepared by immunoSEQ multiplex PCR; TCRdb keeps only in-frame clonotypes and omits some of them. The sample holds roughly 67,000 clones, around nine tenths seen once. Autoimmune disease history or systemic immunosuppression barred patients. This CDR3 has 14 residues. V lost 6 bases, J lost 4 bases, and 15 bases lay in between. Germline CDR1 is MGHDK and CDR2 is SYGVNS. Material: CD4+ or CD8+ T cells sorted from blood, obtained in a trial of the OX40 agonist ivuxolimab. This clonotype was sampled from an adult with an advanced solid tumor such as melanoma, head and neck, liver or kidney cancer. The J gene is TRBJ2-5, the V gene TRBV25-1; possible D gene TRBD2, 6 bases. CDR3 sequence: CASSAGWGGETQYF. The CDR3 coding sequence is TGTGCCAGCAGCGCAGGGTGGGGAGGAGAGACCCAGTACTTC.